Shown below are 18 T cell receptor beta chains from a single sample sequenced in a study of T cells in Graves' hyperthyroidism and ophthalmopathy (dated by TCRdb to the late 2010s). The library was obtained by multiplex PCR. Sequencing took place on an Illumina HiSeq 2000. TCR beta CDR3 regions were amplified from RNA transcripts. The TCR CDR3 was subjected to a first round of RT-PCR using the HTBI primer set and the Qiagen OneStep RT-PCR kit. TCRdb itself trimmed the public reads at Q25 with fastp, ran MiXCR and retained productive beta chains. Identical CDR3 protein sequences are pooled into one entry, listed with their most common genes and DNA. A total of over 500,000 distinct CDR3 sequences appear in this sample, roughly 18% of them only once. The ten largest clones capture 17% of the sample. The sequenced material came from blood. These TCRs come from a young woman with Graves' ophthalmopathy.

V usage is TRBV6-6 and J usage is TRBJ1-6; no reliable D call. The CDR3 has 17 amino acids. Germline V gene lookup returns CDR1 MNHNY and CDR2 SVGAGI (reference sequence). V was cut by 2 bases and J by 0 bases, with 11 bases left in between. CDR3 DNA sequence: TGTGCCAGCAGTTACGCCTCCAGGCTCTCCTATAATTCACCCCTCCACTTT. Translation gives CASSYASRLSYNSPLHF.

This clonotype has just a few counts. Being one base from a much bigger clone, this may be a read error. This sequence joins TRBV2 and TRBJ2-1; D is possibly TRBD2 (6 bases). Germline CDR1 SNHLY, CDR2 FYNNEI. The V end was cut by 8 bases, the J end by 5 bases, with 19 bases between. The CDR3 is 15 residues long. CDR3 sequence reads: CASGGLLASHNEQFF. The CDR3 nucleotides are TGTGCCAGCGGGGGGTTGCTAGCGAGTCACAATGAGCAGTTCTTC.

This clonotype was observed at least ten times. The chain joins TRBV15 to TRBJ2-1, with 9 bases aligning to TRBD2. The germline V gene encodes CDR1 LNHNV and CDR2 YYDKDF (reference sequence). After removal of 4 bases from V and 5 bases from J, the junction contained 6 bases not matched to a gene. CDR3 length: 15 residues. CDR3 coding DNA: TGTGCCACCAGCAAGGGACTAGCTGGGAACAATGAGCAGTTCTTC. Translated, it gives CATSKGLAGNNEQFF. Filled out from reference TRBV15 and TRBJ2-1, the complete variable domain reads DAMVIQNPRYQVTQFGKPVTLSCSQTLNHNVMYWYQQKSSQAPKLLFHYYDKDFNNEADTPDNFQSRRPNTSFCFLDIRSPGLGDTAMYLCATSKGLAGNNEQFFGPGTRLTVL.

Many counts were recorded for this clonotype. The gene calls are TRBV20-1 and TRBJ1-1; D may be TRBD1 (6 bases). The V and J ends lost 5 bases and 4 bases respectively, with 14 bases between them. CDR3 length equals 13 residues. Germline lookup yields CDR1 DFQATT and CDR2 SNEGSKA (reference sequence). DNA for the CDR3: TGCAGTGCTTCTCACAGGGTTCGCACTGAAGCTTTCTTT. This gives the protein CSASHRVRTEAFF.

The rearrangement joins TRBV3-1 to TRBJ1-2; D remains ambiguous. CDR3 length: 11 amino acids. Between the trimmed V and J ends, which lost 4 bases and 8 bases, there was a span of 8 bases. Germline CDR1 and CDR2: LGHDT and YNNKEL (reference sequence). CDR3 sequence (DNA): TGTGCCAGCAGCCCCCGCGGGGGCTACACCTTC. Its protein product is CASSPRGGYTF.

This clonotype has a handful of counts. V usage is TRBV11-2 and J usage is TRBJ2-7; D is perhaps TRBD2 (6 bases). CDR1 and CDR2 (germline): SGHAT, FQNNGV. Trimming stripped 5 bases from V and 0 bases from J, with 20 bases between. This CDR3 is built from 17 residues. The CDR3 nucleotides are TGTGCCAGCAGCCCCCTCCCGGGACTTACGAGCTCCTACGAGCAGTACTTC. Its translation: CASSPLPGLTSSYEQYF. Combining the CDR3 with reference TRBV11-2 and TRBJ2-7 gives the whole variable domain EAGVAQSPRYKIIEKRQSVAFWCNPISGHATLYWYQQILGQGPKLLIQFQNNGVVDDSQLPKDRFSAERLKGVDSTLKIQPAKLEDSAVYLCASSPLPGLTSSYEQYFGPGTRLTVT.

This clonotype was seen a handful of times. This chain connects TRBV29-1 to TRBJ2-3, with 9 bases aligning to TRBD2. J lost 1 base, V lost 7 bases, and 3 bases had no gene match. Germline V lookup: CDR1 SQVTM, CDR2 ANQGSEA. The CDR3 totals 13 residues. The CDR3, as DNA: TGCAGCGCTAAGCGGGGGGGCACAGATACGCAGTATTTT. Amino acids: CSAKRGGTDTQYF.

This clonotype was seen at least ten times. The chain recombines TRBV28 with TRBJ1-1; D is uncertain. This CDR3 contains 14 residues. CDR1 MDHEN and CDR2 SYDVKM come from the germline V gene. Trimming left V 2 bases short and J 1 base short, with 8 bases between. The CDR3 is CASSLTQENTEAFF. The CDR3 nucleotides read TGTGCCAGCAGTTTAACCCAGGAGAACACTGAAGCTTTCTTT.

This clonotype was observed at least ten times. CDR3 sequence (DNA): TGCAGTGCTTCAGGGGGCATGGGGGGAGATACGCAGTATTTT. Translating gives CSASGGMGGDTQYF. The chain recombines TRBV20-1 with TRBJ2-3, with 8 bases identical to TRBD1. Germline assignment: CDR1 DFQATT and CDR2 SNEGSKA (reference sequence). The CDR3 consists of 14 residues. Trimming took 5 bases from V and 5 from J; bases not matched to a gene: 9.

This clonotype was counted between two and nine times. This chain connects TRBV5-1 to TRBJ2-3; 7 nucleotides align to TRBD1. The length of the CDR3 is 14 residues. J was trimmed by 4 bases and V by 1 base; bases with no gene match: 3. Germline values: CDR1 SGHRS, CDR2 YFSETQ. In nucleotides, the CDR3 is TGCGCCAGCAGCTTGACGCAGGGGGCAGATACGCAGTATTTT. Translation gives CASSLTQGADTQYF.

This rearrangement joins TRBV29-1 to TRBJ1-4; 10 nucleotides line up with TRBD1. Unmatched junction bases numbered 11, after V lost 6 bases and J lost 7 bases. Germline-derived CDR1 and CDR2 are SQVTM and ANQGSEA. The CDR3 sequence is 15 residues long. The CDR3 DNA sequence: TGCAGCGTGGCCGGGACAGGGGATGGCGGTGAAAAACTGTTTTTT. Residues: CSVAGTGDGGEKLFF.

This clonotype was found a few times. The chain has TRBV9 and TRBJ1-4; TRBD1 is a possible D gene (6 bases). This CDR3 is 16 amino acids long. Trimming pared 3 bases from V and 8 bases from J, leaving 20 bases between. The germline V gene encodes CDR1 SGDLS and CDR2 YYNGEE. Here the CDR3 reads CASSGDPRGGFEKLFF. The CDR3 DNA sequence: TGTGCCAGCAGCGGTGACCCCAGGGGCGGATTCGAAAAACTGTTTTTT.

The J gene is TRBJ2-3, the V gene TRBV4-1, with 10 bases identical to TRBD1. V dropped 1 base and J dropped 6; count of bases not matched to a gene: 7. Germline loops: CDR1 MGHRA, CDR2 YSYEKL. This CDR3 contains 16 residues. The CDR3 DNA reads TGCGCCAGCAGCCAAGGGGGACAGGGGCTGGGGGATACGCAGTATTTT. This gives the protein CASSQGGQGLGDTQYF.

In regard to this clonotype: This may stem from a read error, because a much larger clone lies one nucleotide away. V gene TRBV28 combines with J gene TRBJ1-6, with a possible D match to TRBD1 (5 bases). The length of the CDR3 is 13 residues. The germline V gene encodes CDR1 MDHEN and CDR2 SYDVKM. V gave up 10 bases and J gave up 11 bases, with 18 bases separating them. CDR3 protein: CATRQTLNPPLHF. The CDR3 nucleotides read TGTGCCACGAGACAGACCTTGAATCCACCCCTCCACTTT.

In this sample, this clonotype turned up many times. The genes are TRBV28 and TRBJ2-7; 9 bases are a match to TRBD2. With V trimmed by 3 bases and J by 5 bases, 11 bases remained unmatched. CDR1 is MDHEN and CDR2 is SYDVKM in the germline V gene. The CDR3 totals 16 residues. In DNA form, the CDR3 reads TGTGCCAGCAGTTTGTTGCTAGCGGGATCTCTGGACGAGCAGTACTTC. Translated: CASSLLLAGSLDEQYF.

This clonotype was seen more than once but under ten times. The genes are TRBV20-1 and TRBJ2-7; 9 nucleotides align to TRBD2. The ends lost 5 bases at V and 3 bases at J; junction bases unmatched: 14. Looked up from germline, CDR1 is DFQATT and CDR2 is SNEGSKA (reference sequence). This CDR3 comprises 16 residues. CDR3 protein: CSAPTEGGGAFYEQYF. For the CDR3, the DNA is TGCAGTGCTCCCACCGAGGGCGGGGGGGCTTTCTACGAGCAGTACTTC.

This sequence joins TRBV29-1 and TRBJ2-1; 8 bases are shared with TRBD2. The germline gives CDR1 SQVTM, CDR2 ANQGSEA. V trimming: 6 bases; J trimming: 1 base; junction bases outside the gene matches: 5. The length of the CDR3 is 14 residues. The CDR3 spells CSVQGLVSYNEQFF. For the CDR3, the DNA is TGCAGCGTCCAGGGACTAGTATCCTACAATGAGCAGTTCTTC.

This clonotype was observed a handful of times. The gene calls are TRBV20-1 and TRBJ2-2, with D tentatively TRBD1 (6 bases). This CDR3 is built from 17 residues. Germline values: CDR1 DFQATT, CDR2 SNEGSKA (reference sequence). Trimming stripped 0 bases from V and 0 bases from J, with 14 bases between. This CDR3 reads CSARDLSGGANTGELFF. CDR3 sequence (DNA): TGCAGTGCTAGAGATTTGTCTGGGGGCGCGAACACCGGGGAGCTGTTTTTT.